This TCR beta chain was recovered during a study of T cells in Graves' hyperthyroidism and ophthalmopathy. Study outcomes and limitations: A 13 V-J signature model discriminated ophthalmopathy versus stable hyperthyroidism. Most thyroid clonotypes expanded above 0.001 appeared in blood too.

The CDR3 regions of TCR beta were amplified from RNA transcripts. The HTBI set primed first-round TCR CDR3 RT-PCR. A single record per CDR3 protein comes from TCRdb applying MiXCR to the multiplex PCR reads. The profile shows roughly 500,000 distinct CDR3 sequences, 46% of them singletons. The CDR3 consists of 12 residues. Germline lookup yields CDR1 MDHEN and CDR2 SYDVKM. Investigators excluded patients with uncontrolled infection, other autoimmune disease, pregnancy or lactation. Note on this clonotype: As yet, its antigen is unknown. A junction end diverges from the germline sequence, so it may reflect a read error.

The clonotype comes from an adult woman with Graves' disease, either hyperthyroidism or ophthalmopathy (not recorded which). The chain combines TRBV28 with TRBJ1-2; 8 bases fit TRBD1. The specimen was peripheral blood or thyroid tissue (not recorded which). The CDR3 nucleotides read TGTGCCAGCAGTTTCTCCTGGGTGACAGGGGACTTC. Its protein is CASSFSWVTGDF.